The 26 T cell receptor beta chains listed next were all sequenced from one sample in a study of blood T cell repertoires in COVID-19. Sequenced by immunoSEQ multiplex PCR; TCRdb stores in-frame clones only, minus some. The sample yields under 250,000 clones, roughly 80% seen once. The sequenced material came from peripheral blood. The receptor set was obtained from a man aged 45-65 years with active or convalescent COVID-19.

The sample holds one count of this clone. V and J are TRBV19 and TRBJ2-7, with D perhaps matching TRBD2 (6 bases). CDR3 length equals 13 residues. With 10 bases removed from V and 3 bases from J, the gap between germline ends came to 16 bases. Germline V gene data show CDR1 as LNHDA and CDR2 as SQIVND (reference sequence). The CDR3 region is CATSGGGNYEQYF. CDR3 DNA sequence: TGTGCCACCTCTGGGGGAGGAAACTACGAGCAGTACTTC.

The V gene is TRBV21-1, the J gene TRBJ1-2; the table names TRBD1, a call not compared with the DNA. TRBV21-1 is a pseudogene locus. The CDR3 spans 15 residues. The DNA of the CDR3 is TGTGCCAGCAGCAGGACAGGGGGCGGCATCTATGGCTACACCTTC. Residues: CASSRTGGGIYGYTF.

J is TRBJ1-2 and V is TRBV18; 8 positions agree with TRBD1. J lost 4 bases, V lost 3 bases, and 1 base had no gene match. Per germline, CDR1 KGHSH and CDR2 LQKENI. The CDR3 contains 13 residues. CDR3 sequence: CASSPTGGYGYTF. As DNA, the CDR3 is TGTGCCAGCTCACCTACAGGGGGCTATGGCTACACCTTC.

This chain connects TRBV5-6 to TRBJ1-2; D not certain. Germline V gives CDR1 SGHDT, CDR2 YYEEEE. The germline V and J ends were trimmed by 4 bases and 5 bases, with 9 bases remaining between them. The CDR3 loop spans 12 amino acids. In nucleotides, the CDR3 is TGTGCCAGCAGCGCCGGGAGTTATGGCTACACCTTC. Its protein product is CASSAGSYGYTF.

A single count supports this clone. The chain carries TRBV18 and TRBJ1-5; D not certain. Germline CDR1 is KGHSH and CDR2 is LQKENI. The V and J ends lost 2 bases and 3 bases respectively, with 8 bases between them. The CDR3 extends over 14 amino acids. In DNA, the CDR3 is TGTGCCAGCTCACCAGACCTAGTCAATCAGCCCCAGCATTTT. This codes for CASSPDLVNQPQHF.

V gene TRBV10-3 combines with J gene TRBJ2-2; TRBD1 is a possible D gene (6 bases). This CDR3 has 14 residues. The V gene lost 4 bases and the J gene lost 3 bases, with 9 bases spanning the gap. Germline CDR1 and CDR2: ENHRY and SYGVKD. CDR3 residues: CAISGGGDTGELFF. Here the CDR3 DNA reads TGTGCCATCAGTGGAGGGGGAGACACCGGGGAGCTGTTTTTT.

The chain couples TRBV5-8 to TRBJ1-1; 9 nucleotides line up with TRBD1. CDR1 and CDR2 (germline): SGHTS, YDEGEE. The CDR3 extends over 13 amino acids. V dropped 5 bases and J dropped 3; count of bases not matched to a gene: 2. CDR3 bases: TGTGCCAGCAGAAACAGGGGGCACACTGAAGCTTTCTTT. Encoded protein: CASRNRGHTEAFF.

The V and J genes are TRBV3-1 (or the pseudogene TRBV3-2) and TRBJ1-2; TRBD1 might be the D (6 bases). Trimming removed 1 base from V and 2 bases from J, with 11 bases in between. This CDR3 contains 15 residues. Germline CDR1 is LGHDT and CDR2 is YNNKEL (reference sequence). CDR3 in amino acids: CASSQASGGNYGYTF. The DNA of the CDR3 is TGTGCCAGCAGCCAAGCTTCGGGGGGCAACTATGGCTACACCTTC.

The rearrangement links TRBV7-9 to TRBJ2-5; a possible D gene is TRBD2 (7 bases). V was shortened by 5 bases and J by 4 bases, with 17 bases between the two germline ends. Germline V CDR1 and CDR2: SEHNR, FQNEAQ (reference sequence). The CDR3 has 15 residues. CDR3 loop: CASSLSLAGAETQYF. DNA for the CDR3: TGTGCCAGCAGCCTATCCCTTGCGGGGGCAGAGACCCAGTACTTC.

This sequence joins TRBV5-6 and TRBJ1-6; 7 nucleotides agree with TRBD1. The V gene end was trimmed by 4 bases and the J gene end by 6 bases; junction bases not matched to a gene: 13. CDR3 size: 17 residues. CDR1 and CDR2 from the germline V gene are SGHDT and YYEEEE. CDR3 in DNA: TGTGCCAGCAGCGGTCCTCAGAACAGGGGAAGTAATTCACCCCTCCACTTT. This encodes CASSGPQNRGSNSPLHF.

The CDR3 DNA reads TGTGCCTGGAGGAGGCGAAAGTTGAACACTGAAGCTTTCTTT. Protein sequence: CAWRRRKLNTEAFF. The chain has TRBV30 and TRBJ1-1; no reliable D call. V dropped 3 bases and J dropped 0 bases, with 11 bases sitting between them. Germline V lookup: CDR1 GTSNPN, CDR2 SVGIG (reference sequence). This CDR3 region has 14 residues.

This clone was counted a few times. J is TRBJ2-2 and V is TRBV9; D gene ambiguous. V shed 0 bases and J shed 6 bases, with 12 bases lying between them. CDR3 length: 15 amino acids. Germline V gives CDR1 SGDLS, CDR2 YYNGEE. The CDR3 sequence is CASSVAGRPPGELFF. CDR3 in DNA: TGTGCCAGCAGCGTAGCAGGTCGGCCCCCCGGGGAGCTGTTTTTT. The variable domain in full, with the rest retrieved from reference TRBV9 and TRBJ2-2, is DSGVTQTPKHLITATGQRVTLRCSPRSGDLSVYWYQQSLDQGLQFLIQYYNGEERAKGNILERFSAQQFPDLHSELNLSSLELGDSALYFCASSVAGRPPGELFFGEGSRLTVL.

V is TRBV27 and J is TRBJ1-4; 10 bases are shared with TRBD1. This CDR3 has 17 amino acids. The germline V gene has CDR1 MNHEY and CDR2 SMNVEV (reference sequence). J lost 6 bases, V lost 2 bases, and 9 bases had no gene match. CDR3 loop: CASSLRQGALPYEKLFF. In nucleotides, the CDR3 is TGTGCCAGCAGTTTAAGACAGGGGGCGCTTCCCTATGAAAAACTGTTTTTT.

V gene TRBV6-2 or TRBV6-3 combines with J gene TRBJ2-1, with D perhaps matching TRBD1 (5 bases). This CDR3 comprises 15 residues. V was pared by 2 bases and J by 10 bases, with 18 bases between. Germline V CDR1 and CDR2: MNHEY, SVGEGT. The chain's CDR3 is CASSYKPVGLGEQFF. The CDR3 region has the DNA TGTGCCAGCAGTTACAAGCCGGTGGGGCTCGGGGAGCAGTTCTTC.

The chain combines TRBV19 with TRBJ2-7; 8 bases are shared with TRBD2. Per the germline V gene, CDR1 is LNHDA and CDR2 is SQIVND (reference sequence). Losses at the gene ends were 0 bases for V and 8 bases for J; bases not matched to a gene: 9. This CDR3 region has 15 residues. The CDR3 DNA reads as TGTGCCAGTAGTATAGACCTGACTAGCGCAATTCAGCAGTACTTC. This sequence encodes CASSIDLTSAIQQYF.

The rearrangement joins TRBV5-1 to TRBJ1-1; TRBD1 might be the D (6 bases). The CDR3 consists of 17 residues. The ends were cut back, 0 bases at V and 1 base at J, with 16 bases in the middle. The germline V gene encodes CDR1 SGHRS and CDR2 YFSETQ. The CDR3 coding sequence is TGCGCCAGCAGCTTGGCCCTCGTGACAGGCTCGAACACTGAAGCTTTCTTT. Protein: CASSLALVTGSNTEAFF. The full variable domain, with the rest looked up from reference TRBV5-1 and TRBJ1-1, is KAGVTQTPRYLIKTRGQQVTLSCSPISGHRSVSWYQQTPGQGLQFLFEYFSETQRNKGNFPGRFSGRQFSNSRSEMNVSTLELGDSALYLCASSLALVTGSNTEAFFGQGTRLTVV.

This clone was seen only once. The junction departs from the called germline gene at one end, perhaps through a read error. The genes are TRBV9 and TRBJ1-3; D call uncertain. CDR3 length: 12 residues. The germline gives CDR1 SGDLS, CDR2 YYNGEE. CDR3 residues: CASSVDGDTIYF. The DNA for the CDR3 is TGTGCCAGCAGCGTAGATGGAGACACCATATATTTT.

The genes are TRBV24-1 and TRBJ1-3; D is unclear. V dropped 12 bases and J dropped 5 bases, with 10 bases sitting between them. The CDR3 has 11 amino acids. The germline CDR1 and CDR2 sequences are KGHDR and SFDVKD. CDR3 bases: TGTGCCGCGGGATTCCGAAACACCATATATTTT. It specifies CAAGFRNTIYF.

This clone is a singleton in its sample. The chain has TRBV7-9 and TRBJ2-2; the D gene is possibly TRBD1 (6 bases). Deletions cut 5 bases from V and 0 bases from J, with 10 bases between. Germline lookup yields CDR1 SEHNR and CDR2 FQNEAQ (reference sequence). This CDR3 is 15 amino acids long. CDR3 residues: CASSAGTPNTGELFF. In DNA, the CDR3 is TGTGCCAGCAGCGCCGGGACACCGAACACCGGGGAGCTGTTTTTT.

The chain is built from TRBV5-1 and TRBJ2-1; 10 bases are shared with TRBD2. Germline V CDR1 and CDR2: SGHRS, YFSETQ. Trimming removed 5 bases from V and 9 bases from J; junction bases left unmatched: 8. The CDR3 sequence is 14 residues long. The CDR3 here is CASSPAGGLGEQFF. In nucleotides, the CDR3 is TGCGCCAGCAGTCCAGCGGGGGGGCTCGGTGAGCAGTTCTTC.

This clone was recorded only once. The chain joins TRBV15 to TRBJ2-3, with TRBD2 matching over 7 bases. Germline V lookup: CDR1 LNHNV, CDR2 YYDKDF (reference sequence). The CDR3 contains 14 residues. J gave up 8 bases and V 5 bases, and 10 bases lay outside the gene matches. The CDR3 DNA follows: TGTGCCACCAGCCCCCGGGGGGACTACGGTACGCAGTATTTT. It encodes CATSPRGDYGTQYF.

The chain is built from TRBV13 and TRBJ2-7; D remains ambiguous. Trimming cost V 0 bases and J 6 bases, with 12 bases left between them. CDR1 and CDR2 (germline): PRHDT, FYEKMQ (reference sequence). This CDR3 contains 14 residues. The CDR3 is CASSLGLPASEQYF. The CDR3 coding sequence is TGTGCCAGCAGCTTAGGCCTACCTGCTAGCGAGCAGTACTTC.

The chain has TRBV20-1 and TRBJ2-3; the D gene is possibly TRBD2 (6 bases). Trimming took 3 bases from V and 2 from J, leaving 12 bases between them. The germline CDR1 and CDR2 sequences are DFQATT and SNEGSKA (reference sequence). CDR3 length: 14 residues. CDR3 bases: TGCAGTGCTAGTATAACGGGAGCCACAGATACGCAGTATTTT. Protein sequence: CSASITGATDTQYF.

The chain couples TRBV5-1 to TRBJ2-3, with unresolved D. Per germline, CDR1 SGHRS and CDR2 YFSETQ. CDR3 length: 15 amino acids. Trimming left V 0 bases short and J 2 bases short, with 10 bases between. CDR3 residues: CASSLGHSLTDTQYF. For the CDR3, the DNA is TGCGCCAGCAGCTTGGGGCATTCCCTCACAGATACGCAGTATTTT.

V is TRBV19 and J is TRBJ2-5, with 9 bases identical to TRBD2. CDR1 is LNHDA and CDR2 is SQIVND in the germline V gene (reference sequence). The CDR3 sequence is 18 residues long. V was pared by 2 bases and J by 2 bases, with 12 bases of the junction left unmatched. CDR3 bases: TGTGCCAGTAGTATAAAGGCCCTTAGCGGGGGATGGCAAGAGACCCAGTACTTC. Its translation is CASSIKALSGGWQETQYF.

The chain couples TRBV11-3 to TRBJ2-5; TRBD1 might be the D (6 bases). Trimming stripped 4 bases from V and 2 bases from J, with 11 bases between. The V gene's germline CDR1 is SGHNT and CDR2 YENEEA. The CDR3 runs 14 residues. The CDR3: CASSWGRGQETQYF. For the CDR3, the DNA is TGTGCCAGCAGCTGGGGAAGGGGGCAAGAGACCCAGTACTTC. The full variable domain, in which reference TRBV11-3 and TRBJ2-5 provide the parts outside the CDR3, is EAGVVQSPRYKIIEKKQPVAFWCNPISGHNTLYWYLQNLGQGPELLIRYENEEAVDDSQLPKDRFSAERLKGVDSTLKIQPAELGDSAVYLCASSWGRGQETQYFGPGTRLLVL.